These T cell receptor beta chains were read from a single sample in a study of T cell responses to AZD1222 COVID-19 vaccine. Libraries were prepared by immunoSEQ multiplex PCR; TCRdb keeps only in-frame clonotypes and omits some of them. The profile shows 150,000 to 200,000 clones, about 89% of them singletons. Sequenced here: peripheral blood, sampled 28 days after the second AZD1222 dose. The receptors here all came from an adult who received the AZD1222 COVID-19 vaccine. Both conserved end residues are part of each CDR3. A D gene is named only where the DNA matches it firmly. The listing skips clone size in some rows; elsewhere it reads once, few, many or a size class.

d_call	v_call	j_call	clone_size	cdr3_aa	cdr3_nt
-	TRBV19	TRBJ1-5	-	CASSQSNQPQHF	TGTGCCAGTAGCCAGAGCAATCAGCCCCAGCATTTT
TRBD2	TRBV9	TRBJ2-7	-	CASGGTSGTEQYF	TGTGCCAGCGGGGGGACTAGCGGGACCGAGCAGTACTTC
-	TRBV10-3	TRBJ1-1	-	CAIKLGKNTEAFF	TGTGCCATCAAGTTAGGAAAGAACACTGAAGCTTTCTTT
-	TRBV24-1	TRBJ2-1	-	CATSDPYNEQFF	TGTGCCACCAGTGACCCGTACAATGAGCAGTTCTTC
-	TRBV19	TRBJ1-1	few	CASSTRRQENTEAFF	TGTGCCAGTAGTACCCGGCGACAGGAGAACACTGAAGCTTTCTTT
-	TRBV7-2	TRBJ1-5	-	CARFALQGHNQPQHF	TGTGCCAGGTTTGCACTACAGGGACATAATCAGCCCCAGCATTTT
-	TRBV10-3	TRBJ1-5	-	CAISELGPPNQPQHF	TGTGCCATCAGTGAGTTGGGACCGCCTAATCAGCCCCAGCATTTT
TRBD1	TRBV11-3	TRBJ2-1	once	CASSPGQGNYNEQFF	TGTGCCAGCAGCCCGGGACAGGGAAACTACAATGAGCAGTTCTTC
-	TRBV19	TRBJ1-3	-	CASSKGDRAGNTIYF	TGTGCCAGTAGTAAGGGGGATAGGGCTGGAAACACCATATATTTT
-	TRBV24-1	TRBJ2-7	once	CATSDYYEQYF	TGTGCCACCAGTGACTACTACGAGCAGTACTTC
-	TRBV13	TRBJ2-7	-	CASSLVGEQYF	TGTGCCAGCAGCTTAGTGGGTGAGCAGTACTTC
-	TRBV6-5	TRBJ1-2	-	CASSPPDLGGYTF	TGTGCCAGCAGTCCCCCGGATCTAGGTGGCTACACCTTC
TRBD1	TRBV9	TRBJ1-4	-	CASSEGPGTGTATNEKLFF	TGTGCCAGCAGCGAGGGGCCCGGGACAGGGACTGCAACTAATGAAAAACTGTTTTTT
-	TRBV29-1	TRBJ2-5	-	CSVEGPNSGDGTQYF	TGCAGCGTGGAAGGGCCTAATTCGGGGGATGGGACCCAGTACTTC
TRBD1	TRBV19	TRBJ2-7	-	CASSISDRAYEQYF	TGTGCCAGTAGTATTTCCGACAGGGCGTACGAGCAGTACTTC
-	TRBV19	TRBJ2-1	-	CASSIEGGPRNEQFF	TGTGCCAGTAGTATAGAGGGGGGGCCCAGGAATGAGCAGTTCTTC
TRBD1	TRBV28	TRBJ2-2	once	CASSLWLSGGNTGELFF	TGTGCCAGCAGTTTATGGTTATCAGGGGGAAACACCGGGGAGCTGTTTTTT
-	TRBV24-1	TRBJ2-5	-	CATSEQPGRKLQETQYF	TGTGCCACCAGTGAACAACCGGGACGGAAACTCCAAGAGACCCAGTACTTC
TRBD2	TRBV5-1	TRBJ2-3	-	CASSSKTSGDFTDTQYF	TGCGCCAGCAGCTCTAAGACTAGCGGAGACTTCACAGATACGCAGTATTTT
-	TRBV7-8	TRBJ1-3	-	CASRQGLSGNTIYF	TGTGCCAGCAGGCAGGGCCTCTCTGGAAACACCATATATTTT
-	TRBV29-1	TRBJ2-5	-	CSVGWDGQTQYF	TGCAGCGTTGGTTGGGACGGACAGACCCAGTACTTC
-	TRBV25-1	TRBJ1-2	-	CATQRGGDGYTF	TGTGCCACCCAGAGGGGAGGGGATGGCTACACCTTC
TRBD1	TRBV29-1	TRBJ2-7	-	CSVVQDRAYEQYF	TGCAGCGTTGTGCAGGACAGGGCCTACGAGCAGTACTTC
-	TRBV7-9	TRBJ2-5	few	CASSAQETQYF	TGTGCCAGCAGCGCACAAGAGACCCAGTACTTC
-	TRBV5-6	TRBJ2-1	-	CASSSGGGNEQFF	TGTGCCAGCAGCTCCGGAGGGGGCAATGAGCAGTTCTTC
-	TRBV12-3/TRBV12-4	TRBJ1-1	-	CASQLVMNTEAFF	TGTGCCAGCCAGCTAGTGATGAACACTGAAGCTTTCTTT
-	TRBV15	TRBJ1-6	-	CATSRDIGTINSPLHF	TGTGCCACCAGCAGAGATATAGGGACCATTAATTCACCCCTCCACTTT
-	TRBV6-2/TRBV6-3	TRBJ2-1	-	CASSYGSTPYNEQFF	TGTGCCAGCAGTTACGGCTCCACACCCTACAATGAGCAGTTCTTC
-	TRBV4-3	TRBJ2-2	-	CASSQGPGANPITGELFF	TGCGCCAGCAGCCAAGGTCCAGGGGCTAACCCTATCACCGGGGAGCTGTTTTTT